The rows below give T cell receptor beta chains drawn from one sample of a study of blood T cell repertoires in COVID-19. Measured with immunoSEQ multiplex PCR; TCRdb has only the in-frame clones, and not every one. Of about 160,000 clones listed, roughly 90% were seen once; the top ten hold 0.53%. The sequenced sample was peripheral blood. All receptors come from a man over 45 with acute or convalescent COVID-19. The CDR3 runs from the conserved cysteine through the conserved F or W. D genes are given only for firm matches. Size is stated for part of the rows, as once, few or many counts, or as a class when the clone is expanded.

.,few,TRBV7-9,TRBJ1-1,TGTGCCAGCAGCTTCACAGGAGTGAACACTGAAGCTTTCTTT,CASSFTGVNTEAFF
.,.,TRBV6-5,TRBJ1-2,TGTGCCAGCAGCTCTAGTGCGCCTAACTATGGCTACACCTTC,CASSSSAPNYGYTF
TRBD1,.,TRBV5-1,TRBJ2-7,TGCGCCAGCAGCTCGACAGGGTTGGTCGCACTTGATCGTGGGGGCGCCGAGCAGTACTTC,CASSSTGLVALDRGGAEQYF
.,.,TRBV28,TRBJ1-5,TGTGCCAGCAGTAAGGGGCGACAGCCCCAGCATTTT,CASSKGRQPQHF
.,once,TRBV5-1,TRBJ1-2,TGCGCCAGCAGCTCCGGTGGTCGGGGCTATGGCTACACCTTC,CASSSGGRGYGYTF
.,.,TRBV30,TRBJ1-4,TGTGCCTGGAGTGTTACCGGGGGTTGGGAAAAACTGTTTTTT,CAWSVTGGWEKLFF
.,.,TRBV19,TRBJ2-1,TGTGCCAGTAGTATCGTTCGGGGGGAGCAGTTCTTC,CASSIVRGEQFF
.,.,TRBV18,TRBJ1-2,TGTGCCAGCTCACCAGACTTGACGGATGGCTACACCTTC,CASSPDLTDGYTF
.,.,TRBV27,TRBJ1-6,TGTGCCAGCAGTTTAAGGCCAGGGAAGGCTTATTCACCCCTCCACTTT,CASSLRPGKAYSPLHF
.,.,TRBV7-2,TRBJ1-2,TGTGCCAGCAGCTTAAGTAGGGGGACCCGGAACTATGGCTACACCTTC,CASSLSRGTRNYGYTF
.,.,TRBV4-3,TRBJ1-4,TGCGCCAGCAGCCTGGATGGAGGGTTTAATGAAAAACTGTTTTTT,CASSLDGGFNEKLFF
.,.,TRBV18,TRBJ2-1,TGTGCCAGCTCACCCGAGGGAAGGTACAATGAGCAGTTCTTC,CASSPEGRYNEQFF
.,once,TRBV10-3,TRBJ1-1,TGTGCCATCAGTGGGGGAGGCACCCAAATGGGTGAAGCTTTCTTT,CAISGGGTQMGEAFF
TRBD2,.,TRBV10-3,TRBJ2-3,TGTGCCATCAGTGAGTCTGTGGGGGGAGGGCCCGATACGCAGTATTTT,CAISESVGGGPDTQYF
.,.,TRBV30,TRBJ2-1,TGTGCCTGGAGTGGTGGACAAGGTTATGAGCAGTTCTTC,CAWSGGQGYEQFF
.,.,TRBV21-1,TRBJ2-7,TGTGCCAGCAGCAAAGCAGCTTCTATAGGGGGGACTAGCGGGACCAGCTCCTACGAGCAGTACTTC,CASSKAASIGGTSGTSSYEQYF
.,.,TRBV15,TRBJ2-4,TGTGCCACCAGCAGGAAACGGGACATCCCCAAAAACATTCAGTACTTC,CATSRKRDIPKNIQYF
.,few,TRBV5-4,TRBJ1-2,TGTGCCAGCAGCGTGGTTTCGTTCGGGATTGGCTACACCTTC,CASSVVSFGIGYTF
.,.,TRBV6-5,TRBJ1-6,TGTGCCAGCAGTTACGGGGCATGGACCTATAATTCACCCCTCCACTTT,CASSYGAWTYNSPLHF
TRBD1,.,TRBV2,TRBJ2-2,TGTGCCAGCAGTGTTCAGGGGGCGAACACCGGGGAGCTGTTTTTT,CASSVQGANTGELFF
TRBD1,.,TRBV19,TRBJ1-4,TGTGCCAGCATGGACAGGGGAGGATATGCAACTAATGAAAAACTGTTTTTT,CASMDRGGYATNEKLFF
.,.,TRBV5-5,TRBJ1-1,TGTGCCAGCGGCAAACAGGGGAACACTGAAGCTTTCTTT,CASGKQGNTEAFF
TRBD2,.,TRBV15,TRBJ2-7,TGTGCCACCAGCAGAGATGGTAGCGGGAGGTATTTTGAGCAGTACTTC,CATSRDGSGRYFEQYF
TRBD2,.,TRBV5-1,TRBJ2-3,TGCGCCAGCATGGGGGGACTAGCGACCACAGATACGCAGTATTTT,CASMGGLATTDTQYF